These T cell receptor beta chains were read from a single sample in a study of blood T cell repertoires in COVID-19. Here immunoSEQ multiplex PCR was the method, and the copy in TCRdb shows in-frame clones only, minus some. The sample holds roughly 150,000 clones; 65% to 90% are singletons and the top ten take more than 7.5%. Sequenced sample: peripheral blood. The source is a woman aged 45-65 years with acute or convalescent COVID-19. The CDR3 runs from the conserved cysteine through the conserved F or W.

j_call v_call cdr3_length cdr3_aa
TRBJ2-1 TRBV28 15 CASSPVYPSTYEQFF
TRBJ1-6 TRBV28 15 CASTPPGVVGSPLHF
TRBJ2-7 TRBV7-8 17 CASSLLAGGPLSYEQYF
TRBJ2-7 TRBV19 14 CASRGGGALDEQYF
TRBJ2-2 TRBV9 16 CASSARQGTNTGELFF
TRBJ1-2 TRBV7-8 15 CASSLPGGTNYGYTF
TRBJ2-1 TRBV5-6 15 CASSFGAGGSNEQFF
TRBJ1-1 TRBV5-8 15 CASRNRDTMNTEAFF
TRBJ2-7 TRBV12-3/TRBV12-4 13 CASSQTSGYEQYF
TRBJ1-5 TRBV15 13 CATSIAGAQPQHF
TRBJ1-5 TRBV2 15 CASSGGTGGNQPQHF
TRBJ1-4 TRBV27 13 CASSLHRYEKLFF
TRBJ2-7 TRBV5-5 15 CASRPDRNYPYEQYF
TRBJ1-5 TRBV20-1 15 CSASMGQAPNQPQHF
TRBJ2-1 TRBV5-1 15 CASSQTGTAYNEQFF
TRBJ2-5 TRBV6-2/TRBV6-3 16 CASSYSRTSGQETQYF
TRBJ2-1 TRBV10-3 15 CAITPDSSSYNEQFF
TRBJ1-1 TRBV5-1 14 CASSQDFGYTEAFF
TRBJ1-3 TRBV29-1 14 CSGGNSGPGNTIYF
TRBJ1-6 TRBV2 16 CASSGQASSYNSPLHF
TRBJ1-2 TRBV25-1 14 CASSGTGLNYGYTF
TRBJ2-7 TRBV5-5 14 CASSPGQGRHEQYF
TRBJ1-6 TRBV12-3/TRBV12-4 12 CASNRGYSPLHF
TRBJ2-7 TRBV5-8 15 CASSAGTGGLYEQYF
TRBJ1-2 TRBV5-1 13 CASSDQGGNGYTF
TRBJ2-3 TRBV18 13 CASSPPSADTQYF
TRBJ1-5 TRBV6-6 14 CASSPPTEYQPQHF
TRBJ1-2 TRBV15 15 CATSRDRDRDYGYTF
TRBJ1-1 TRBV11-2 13 CASRTQGDTEAFF
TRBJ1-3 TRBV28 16 CASSFGQVLSGNTIYF
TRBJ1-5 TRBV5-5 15 CASSFWTGEDQPQHF
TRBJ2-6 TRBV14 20 CASSQNGPGWSRFGANVLTF
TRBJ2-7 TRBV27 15 CASRLTGSAAYEQYF
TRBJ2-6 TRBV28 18 CASSFAGMTRSGANVLTF
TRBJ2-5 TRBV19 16 CASSWGWLAGRETQYF
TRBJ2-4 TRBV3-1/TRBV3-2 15 CASSQGGLVKNIQYF
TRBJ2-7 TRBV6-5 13 CASSYSGAAEQYF
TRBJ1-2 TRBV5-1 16 CASSYRDRGRDYGYTF
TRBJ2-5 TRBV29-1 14 CSVVRRSEIETQYF
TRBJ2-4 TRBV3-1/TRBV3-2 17 CASSQDRGVSGKNIQYF
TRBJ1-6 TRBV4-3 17 CASSQDTYSSYNSPLHF
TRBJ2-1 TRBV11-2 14 CASSSLAGGGEQFF
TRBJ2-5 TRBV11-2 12 CASSLDKETQYF
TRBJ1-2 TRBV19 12 CASSPRIYGYTF